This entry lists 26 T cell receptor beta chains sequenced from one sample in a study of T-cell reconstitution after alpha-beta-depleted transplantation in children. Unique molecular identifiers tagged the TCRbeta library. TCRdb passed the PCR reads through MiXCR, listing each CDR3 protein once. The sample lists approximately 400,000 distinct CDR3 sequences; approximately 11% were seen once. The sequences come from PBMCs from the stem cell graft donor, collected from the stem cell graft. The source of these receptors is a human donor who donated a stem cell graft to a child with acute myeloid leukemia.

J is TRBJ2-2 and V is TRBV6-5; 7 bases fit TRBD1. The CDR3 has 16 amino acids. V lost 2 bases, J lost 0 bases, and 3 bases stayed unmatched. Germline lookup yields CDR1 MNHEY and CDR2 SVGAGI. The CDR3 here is CASSYNRGTNTGELFF. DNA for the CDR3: TGTGCCAGCAGTTACAACAGGGGCACGAACACCGGGGAGCTGTTTTTT.

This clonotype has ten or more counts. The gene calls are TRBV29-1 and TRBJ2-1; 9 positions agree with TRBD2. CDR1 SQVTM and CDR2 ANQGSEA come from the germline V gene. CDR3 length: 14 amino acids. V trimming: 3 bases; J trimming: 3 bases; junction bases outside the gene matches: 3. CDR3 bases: TGCAGCGTTGAGGCGGGAGGGGGCTACAATGAGCAGTTCTTC. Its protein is CSVEAGGGYNEQFF.

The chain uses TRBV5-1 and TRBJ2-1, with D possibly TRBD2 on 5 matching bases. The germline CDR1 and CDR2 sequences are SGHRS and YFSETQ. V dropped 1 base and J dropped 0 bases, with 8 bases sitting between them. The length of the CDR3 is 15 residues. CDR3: CASSLRDNSYNEQFF. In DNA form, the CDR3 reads TGCGCCAGCAGCTTGCGGGATAACTCCTACAATGAGCAGTTCTTC.

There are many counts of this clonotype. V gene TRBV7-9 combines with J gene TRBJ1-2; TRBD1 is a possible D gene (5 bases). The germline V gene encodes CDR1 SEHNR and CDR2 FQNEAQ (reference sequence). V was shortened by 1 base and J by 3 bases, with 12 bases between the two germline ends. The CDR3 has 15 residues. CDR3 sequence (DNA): TGTGCCAGCAGCTTAGACGGCAGGGAGTACTATGGCTACACCTTC. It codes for CASSLDGREYYGYTF.

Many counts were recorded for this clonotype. The CDR3 DNA is TGCGCCAGCCCTGCTTCCGGGAATAGCAATCAGCCCCAGCATTTT. Translated, it gives CASPASGNSNQPQHF. The chain links TRBV5-1 to TRBJ1-5; D remains ambiguous. Trimming left V 7 bases short and J 0 bases short, with 14 bases between. The CDR3 is 15 amino acids. Germline V gene sequence: CDR1 SGHRS, CDR2 YFSETQ. The variable domain in full, with the rest retrieved from reference TRBV5-1 and TRBJ1-5, is KAGVTQTPRYLIKTRGQQVTLSCSPISGHRSVSWYQQTPGQGLQFLFEYFSETQRNKGNFPGRFSGRQFSNSRSEMNVSTLELGDSALYLCASPASGNSNQPQHFGDGTRLSIL.

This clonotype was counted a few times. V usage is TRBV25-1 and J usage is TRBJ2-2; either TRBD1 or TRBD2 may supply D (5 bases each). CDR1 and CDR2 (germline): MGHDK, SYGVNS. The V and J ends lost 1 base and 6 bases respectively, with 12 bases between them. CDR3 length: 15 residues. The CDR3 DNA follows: TGTGCCAGCAGTGAATCTCGGAGAGGGGCCGGGGAGCTGTTTTTT. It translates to CASSESRRGAGELFF.

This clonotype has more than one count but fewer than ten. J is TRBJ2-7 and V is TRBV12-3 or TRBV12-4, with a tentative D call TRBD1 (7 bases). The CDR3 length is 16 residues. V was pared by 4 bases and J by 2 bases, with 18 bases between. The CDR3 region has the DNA TGTGCCAGCAGTTCTCGGGGGACAGTATATACCTACGAGCAGTACTTC. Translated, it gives CASSSRGTVYTYEQYF.

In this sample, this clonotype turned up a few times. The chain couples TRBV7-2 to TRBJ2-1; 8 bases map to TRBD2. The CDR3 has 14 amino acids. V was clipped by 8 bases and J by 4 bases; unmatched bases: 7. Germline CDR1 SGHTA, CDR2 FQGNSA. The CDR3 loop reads CASRRGGMYNEQFF. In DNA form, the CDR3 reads TGTGCCAGCCGCCGGGGGGGTATGTACAATGAGCAGTTCTTC.

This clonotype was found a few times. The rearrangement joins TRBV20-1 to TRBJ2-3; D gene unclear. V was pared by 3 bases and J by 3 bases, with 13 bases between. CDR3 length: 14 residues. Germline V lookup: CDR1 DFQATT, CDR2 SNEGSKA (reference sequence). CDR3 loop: CSASPIGITDTQYF. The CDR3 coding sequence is TGCAGTGCTAGCCCCATTGGGATTACAGATACGCAGTATTTT.

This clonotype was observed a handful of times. The CDR3 DNA reads TGCAGTGCATCAACGGCCTTGAACTATTCGTACCAAGAGACCCAGTACTTC. This codes for CSASTALNYSYQETQYF. The gene calls are TRBV20-1 and TRBJ2-5; D unresolved. Trimming took 6 bases from V and 0 from J, leaving 23 bases between them. The CDR3 totals 17 residues. From germline, CDR1 is DFQATT and CDR2 SNEGSKA (reference sequence).

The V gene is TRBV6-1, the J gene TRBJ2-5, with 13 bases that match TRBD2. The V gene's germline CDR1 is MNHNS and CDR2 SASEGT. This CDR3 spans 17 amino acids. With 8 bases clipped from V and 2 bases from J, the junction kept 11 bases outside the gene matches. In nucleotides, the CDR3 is TGTGCCAGCCGAGGGACTAGCGGGACCTTACCTCAAGAGACCCAGTACTTC. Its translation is CASRGTSGTLPQETQYF.

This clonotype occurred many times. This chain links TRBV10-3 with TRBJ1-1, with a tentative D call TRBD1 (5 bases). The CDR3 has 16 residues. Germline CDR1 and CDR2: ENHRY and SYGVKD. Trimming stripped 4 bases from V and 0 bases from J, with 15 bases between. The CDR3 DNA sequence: TGTGCCATCAGTGCCCAGGGTGGGGCTATGAACACTGAAGCTTTCTTT. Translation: CAISAQGGAMNTEAFF.

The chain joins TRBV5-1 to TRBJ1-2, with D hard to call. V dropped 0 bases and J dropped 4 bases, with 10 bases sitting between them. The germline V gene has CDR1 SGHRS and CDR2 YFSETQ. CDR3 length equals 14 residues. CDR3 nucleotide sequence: TGCGCCAGCAGCTTGGCGTCCCCAGCCTATGGCTACACCTTC. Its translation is CASSLASPAYGYTF. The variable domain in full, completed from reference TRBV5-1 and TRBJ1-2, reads KAGVTQTPRYLIKTRGQQVTLSCSPISGHRSVSWYQQTPGQGLQFLFEYFSETQRNKGNFPGRFSGRQFSNSRSEMNVSTLELGDSALYLCASSLASPAYGYTFGSGTRLTVV.

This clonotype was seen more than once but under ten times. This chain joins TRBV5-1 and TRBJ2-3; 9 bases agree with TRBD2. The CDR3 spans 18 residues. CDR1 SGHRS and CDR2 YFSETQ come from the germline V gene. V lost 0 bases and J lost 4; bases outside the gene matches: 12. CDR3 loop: CASSLAMNIAGDPDTQYF. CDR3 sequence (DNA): TGCGCCAGCAGCTTGGCCATGAATATAGCGGGGGATCCAGATACGCAGTATTTT. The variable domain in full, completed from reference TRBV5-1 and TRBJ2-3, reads KAGVTQTPRYLIKTRGQQVTLSCSPISGHRSVSWYQQTPGQGLQFLFEYFSETQRNKGNFPGRFSGRQFSNSRSEMNVSTLELGDSALYLCASSLAMNIAGDPDTQYFGPGTRLTVL.

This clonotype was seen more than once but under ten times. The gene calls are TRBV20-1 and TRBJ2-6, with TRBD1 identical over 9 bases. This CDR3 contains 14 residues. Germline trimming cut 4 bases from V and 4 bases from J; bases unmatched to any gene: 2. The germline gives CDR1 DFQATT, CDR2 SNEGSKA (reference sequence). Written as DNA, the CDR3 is TGCAGTGCTAAACAGGGGGCCGGGGCCAACGTCCTGACTTTC. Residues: CSAKQGAGANVLTF.

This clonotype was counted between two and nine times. The CDR3 DNA reads TGCAGTGCTAGAGTGCCACAGGGGAGGAATGAGCAGTTCTTC. Its translation is CSARVPQGRNEQFF. The genes are TRBV20-1 and TRBJ2-1, with TRBD1 as a possible D gene (7 bases). The CDR3 consists of 14 residues. The germline CDR1 and CDR2 sequences are DFQATT and SNEGSKA (reference sequence). V lost 1 base and J lost 7, with 14 bases in between.

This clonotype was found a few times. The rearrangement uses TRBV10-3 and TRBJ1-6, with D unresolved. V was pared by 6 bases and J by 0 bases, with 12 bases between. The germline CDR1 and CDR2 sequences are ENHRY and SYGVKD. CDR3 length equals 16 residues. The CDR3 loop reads CAIRPSESSYNSPLHF. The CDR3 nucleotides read TGTGCCATCAGGCCCTCGGAAAGCTCCTATAATTCACCCCTCCACTTT.

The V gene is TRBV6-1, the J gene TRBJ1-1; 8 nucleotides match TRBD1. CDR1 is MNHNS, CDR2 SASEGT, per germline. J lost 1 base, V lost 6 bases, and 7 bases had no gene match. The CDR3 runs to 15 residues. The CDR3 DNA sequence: TGTGCCAGCAGGCGGCTCCAGGGGGCGAACACTGAAGCTTTCTTT. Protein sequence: CASRRLQGANTEAFF.

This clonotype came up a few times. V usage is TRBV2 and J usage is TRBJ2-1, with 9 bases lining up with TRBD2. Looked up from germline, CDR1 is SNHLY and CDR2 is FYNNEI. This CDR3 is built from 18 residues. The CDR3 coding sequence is TGTGCGAAGCAAAGCGGGAGGTCGGAAGGGATGCCCTACAATGAGCAGTTCTTC. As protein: CAKQSGRSEGMPYNEQFF.

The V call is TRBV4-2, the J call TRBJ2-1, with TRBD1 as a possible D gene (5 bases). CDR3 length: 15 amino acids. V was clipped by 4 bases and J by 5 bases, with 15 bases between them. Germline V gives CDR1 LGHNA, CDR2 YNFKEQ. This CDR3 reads CASSPGLLGHNEQFF. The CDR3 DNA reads TGTGCCAGCAGCCCTGGGCTTTTGGGGCACAATGAGCAGTTCTTC.

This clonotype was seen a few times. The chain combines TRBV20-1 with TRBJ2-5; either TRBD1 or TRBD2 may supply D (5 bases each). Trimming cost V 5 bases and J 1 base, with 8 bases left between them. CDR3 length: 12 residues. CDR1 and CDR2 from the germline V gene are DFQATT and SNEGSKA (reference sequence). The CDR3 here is CSALGVQETQYF. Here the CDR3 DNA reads TGCAGTGCTTTGGGGGTCCAAGAGACCCAGTACTTC.

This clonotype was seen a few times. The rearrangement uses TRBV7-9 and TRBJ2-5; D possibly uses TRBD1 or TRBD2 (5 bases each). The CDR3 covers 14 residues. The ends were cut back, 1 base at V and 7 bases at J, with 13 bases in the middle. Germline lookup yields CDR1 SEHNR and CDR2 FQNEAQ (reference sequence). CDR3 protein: CASSLERGSGTQYF. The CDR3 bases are TGTGCCAGCAGCTTAGAGAGGGGATCGGGGACCCAGTACTTC.

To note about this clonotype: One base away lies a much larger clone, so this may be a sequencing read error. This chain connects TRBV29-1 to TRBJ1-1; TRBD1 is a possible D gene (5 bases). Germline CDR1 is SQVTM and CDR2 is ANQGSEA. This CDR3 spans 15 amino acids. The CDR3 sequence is CSVENPTGLGTEALF. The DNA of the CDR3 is TGCAGCGTTGAAAACCCTACAGGTCTGGGCACTGAAGCTTTGTTT.

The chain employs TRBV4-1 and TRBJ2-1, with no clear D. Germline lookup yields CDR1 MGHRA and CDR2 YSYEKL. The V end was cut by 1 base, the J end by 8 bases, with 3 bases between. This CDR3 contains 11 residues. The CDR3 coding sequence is TGCGCCAGCAGCCAAGTCCATGAGCAGTTCTTC. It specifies CASSQVHEQFF.

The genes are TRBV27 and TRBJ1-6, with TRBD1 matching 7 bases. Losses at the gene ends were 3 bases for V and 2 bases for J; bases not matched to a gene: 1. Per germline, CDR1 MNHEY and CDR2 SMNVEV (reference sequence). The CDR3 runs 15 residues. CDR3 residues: CASSFQGAYNSPLHF. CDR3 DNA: TGTGCCAGCAGTTTCCAGGGGGCCTATAATTCACCCCTCCACTTT.

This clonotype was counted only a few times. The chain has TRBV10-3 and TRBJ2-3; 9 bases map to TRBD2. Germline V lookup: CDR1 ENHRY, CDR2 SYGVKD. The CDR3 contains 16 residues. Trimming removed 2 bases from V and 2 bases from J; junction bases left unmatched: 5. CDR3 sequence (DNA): TGTGCCATCAGTGAGGCGGCGGGAGGGATCACAGATACGCAGTATTTT. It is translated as CAISEAAGGITDTQYF.